The 12 T cell receptor beta chains reported below all come from one sample, sequenced in a study of shared clonotypes between healthy human individuals. CD45RO-negative cells were positively selected for CCR7, leaving out terminally differentiated effector memory CD45RA+ cells. Profiled with immunoSEQ multiplex PCR; TCRdb holds only in-frame clones, not every one. In the table there are around 1.9 million clones, about 93% of which are singletons. Sequenced input: naive CD8+ T cells from PBMCs. These receptors all stem from a man between 18 and 29 years old in good health. Some clones in this sample may be carry-over from other donors' samples.

V is TRBV6-1 and J is TRBJ2-7; D perhaps matches TRBD2 (5 bases). The CDR3 loop spans 14 amino acids. Germline CDR1 is MNHNS and CDR2 is SASEGT. V lost 3 bases and J lost 2, with 11 bases in between. The CDR3 DNA reads as TGTGCCAGCAGTGAGAAGGGAGTTGCCTACGAGCAGTACTTC. Protein: CASSEKGVAYEQYF.

The V and J genes are TRBV6-6 and TRBJ2-3; D might be TRBD1 or TRBD2, each matching 6 bases. Germline CDR1 reads MNHNY; CDR2 reads SVGAGI (reference sequence). V lost 2 bases and J 3 bases, leaving 15 bases between the germline ends. This CDR3 has 16 amino acids. The CDR3 DNA is TGTGCCAGCAGTTACCCGAAAGGGGGGCTAACAGATACGCAGTATTTT. It yields the protein CASSYPKGGLTDTQYF.

This clone occurred once. This CDR3 reads CASSDSSTGTEGYEQYF. DNA of the CDR3: TGTGCCAGCAGCGACAGCTCGACCGGGACGGAAGGCTACGAGCAGTACTTC. The chain has TRBV9 and TRBJ2-7; perhaps D is TRBD1 or TRBD2 (5 bases each). Germline V gene lookup returns CDR1 SGDLS and CDR2 YYNGEE. The CDR3 consists of 17 residues. V lost 3 bases and J 3 bases, leaving 22 bases between the germline ends.

This rearrangement joins TRBV5-6 to TRBJ1-3; no firm D call. Germline CDR1 SGHDT, CDR2 YYEEEE. This CDR3 is 14 amino acids long. V was shortened by 0 bases and J by 2 bases, with 6 bases between the two germline ends. The DNA of the CDR3 is TGTGCCAGCAGCTTGGCCAGGACTGGAAACACCATATATTTT. Protein: CASSLARTGNTIYF.

The CDR3 region has the DNA TGCAGCGTTCGGCAGCGGGAGAAGGTTTACAATGAGCAGTTCTTC. Amino acid sequence: CSVRQREKVYNEQFF. The chain links TRBV29-1 to TRBJ2-1, with TRBD2 matching 8 bases. The germline V gene has CDR1 SQVTM and CDR2 ANQGSEA. V lost 5 bases and J lost 4; bases outside the gene matches: 10. The CDR3 runs 15 residues.

This clone was detected only once. This chain joins TRBV30 and TRBJ2-7, with TRBD1 matching over 10 bases. After removal of 0 bases from V and 5 bases from J, the junction contained 7 bases not matched to a gene. CDR1 and CDR2 (germline): GTSNPN, SVGIG (reference sequence). The CDR3 contains 15 residues. CDR3 DNA sequence: TGTGCCTGGAGTGTCATAGGGGACAGGGGTCACGAGCAGTACTTC. Protein product: CAWSVIGDRGHEQYF.

The chain has TRBV6-5 and TRBJ1-1; D not certain. V shed 7 bases and J shed 5 bases, with 14 bases lying between them. This CDR3 has 13 residues. Germline CDR1 is MNHEY and CDR2 is SVGAGI. CDR3 residues: CASKLSLGTEAFF. For the CDR3, the DNA is TGTGCCAGCAAGCTCAGCCTGGGGACTGAAGCTTTCTTT.

This chain uses TRBV7-9 with TRBJ2-6; 7 bases match TRBD1. The CDR3 runs to 15 residues. Per germline, CDR1 SEHNR and CDR2 FQNEAQ (reference sequence). V dropped 7 bases and J dropped 3; count of bases not matched to a gene: 6. The CDR3 DNA is TGTGCCAGCATGGTACAGGGGTTTGGGGCCAACGTCCTGACTTTC. Encoded protein: CASMVQGFGANVLTF. Complete variable domain (other parts from reference TRBV7-9 and TRBJ2-6): DTGVSQNPRHKITKRGQNVTFRCDPISEHNRLYWYRQTLGQGPEFLTYFQNEAQLEKSRLLSDRFSAERPKGSFSTLEIQRTEQGDSAMYLCASMVQGFGANVLTFGAGSRLTVL.

This clone was seen once. The chain couples TRBV9 to TRBJ2-1, with 14 bases matching TRBD2. Germline V CDR1 and CDR2: SGDLS, YYNGEE. This CDR3 is 15 amino acids long. V was pared by 4 bases and J by 8 bases, with 5 bases of the junction left unmatched. For the CDR3, the DNA is TGTGCCAGCAGCCCCGGGACTAGCGGGAGTCATGAGCAGTTCTTC. Its translation is CASSPGTSGSHEQFF. Combining the CDR3 with reference TRBV9 and TRBJ2-1 gives the whole variable domain DSGVTQTPKHLITATGQRVTLRCSPRSGDLSVYWYQQSLDQGLQFLIQYYNGEERAKGNILERFSAQQFPDLHSELNLSSLELGDSALYFCASSPGTSGSHEQFFGPGTRLTVL.

The genes are TRBV7-9 and TRBJ2-7; 11 nucleotides line up with TRBD2. Losses at the gene ends were 7 bases for V and 6 bases for J; bases not matched to a gene: 11. Germline CDR1 reads SEHNR; CDR2 reads FQNEAQ (reference sequence). The CDR3 has 15 residues. CDR3 protein: CASTPPGLAGGEQYF. DNA for the CDR3: TGTGCCAGCACCCCCCCGGGCCTAGCGGGAGGCGAGCAGTACTTC.

CDR3 loop: CAWSPNVRGKNIQYF. CDR3 sequence (DNA): TGTGCCTGGAGTCCAAACGTGAGGGGCAAAAACATTCAGTACTTC. The gene calls are TRBV30 and TRBJ2-4; TRBD1 or TRBD2 may be the D gene (5 bases each). Germline loops: CDR1 GTSNPN, CDR2 SVGIG (reference sequence). The CDR3 is made up of 15 amino acids. With 2 bases removed from V and 3 bases from J, the gap between germline ends came to 14 bases. Variable domain in full (rest from reference TRBV30 and TRBJ2-4): SQTIHQWPATLVQPVGSPLSLECTVEGTSNPNLYWYRQAAGRGLQLLFYSVGIGQISSEVPQNLSASRPQDRQFILSSKKLLLSDSGFYLCAWSPNVRGKNIQYFGAGTRLSVL.

The chain joins TRBV13 to TRBJ2-1; D is perhaps TRBD2 (5 bases). The CDR3 spans 15 residues. Germline CDR1 reads PRHDT; CDR2 reads FYEKMQ (reference sequence). Trimming took off 5 bases at V and 2 bases at J, with 13 bases between the two ends. The CDR3 loop reads CASSQARETYNEQFF. The DNA for the CDR3 is TGTGCCAGCAGCCAAGCTAGGGAGACCTACAATGAGCAGTTCTTC.